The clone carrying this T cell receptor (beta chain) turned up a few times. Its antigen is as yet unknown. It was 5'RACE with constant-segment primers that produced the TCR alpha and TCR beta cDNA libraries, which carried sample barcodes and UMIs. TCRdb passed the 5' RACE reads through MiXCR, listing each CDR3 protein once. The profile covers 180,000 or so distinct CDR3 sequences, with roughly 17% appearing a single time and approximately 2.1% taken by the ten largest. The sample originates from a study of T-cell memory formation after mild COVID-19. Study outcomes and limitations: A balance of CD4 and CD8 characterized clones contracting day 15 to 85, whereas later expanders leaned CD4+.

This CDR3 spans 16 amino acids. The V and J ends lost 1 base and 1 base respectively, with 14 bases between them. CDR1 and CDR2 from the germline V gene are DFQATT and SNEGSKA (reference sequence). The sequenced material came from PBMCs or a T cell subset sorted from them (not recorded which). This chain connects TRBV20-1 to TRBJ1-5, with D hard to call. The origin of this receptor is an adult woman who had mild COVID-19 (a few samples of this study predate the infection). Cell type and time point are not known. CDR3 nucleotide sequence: TGCAGTGCTAGAGCGAGGGTGGTGAGGAGCAATCAGCCCCAGCATTTT. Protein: CSARARVVRSNQPQHF.